This T cell receptor (beta chain) came from a study of blood T cells in healthy people across ages. Study results and limitations: Total diversity from one million sequenced T cells was likely underestimated. The long-lived group displayed more naive CD4+ cells, plus higher diversity, than the aged donors did.

Trimming removed 5 bases from V and 3 bases from J, with 20 bases in between. This CDR3 is built from 16 residues. CDR1 is MNHEY and CDR2 is SMNVEV in the germline V gene (reference sequence). PCR was performed a second time for 7 to 11 cycles using a sample-barcoded 5' primer and a J-beta primer mix. TCRdb re-called the 5' RACE reads through MiXCR, storing one row per CDR3 protein. The sample has about 1.8 million distinct CDR3 sequences, around 50% seen once. A word on this clonotype: The antigen is not known.

The chain links TRBV27 to TRBJ2-7; D might be TRBD1 (6 bases). Sequencing input: blood. The source of this sequence is a woman aged 40 to 50 in good health. The CDR3 is CASSPSSGQSFYEQYF. The CDR3 bases are TGTGCCAGCAGTCCGTCTTCTGGACAGAGTTTCTACGAGCAGTACTTC.